The source of this T cell receptor beta chain is a study of cytomegalovirus exposure and HLA in healthy donors. The V and J ends lost 0 bases and 1 base respectively, with 9 bases between them. This CDR3 region has 15 residues. Germline V lookup: CDR1 MNHEY, CDR2 SVGAGI. In the PCR, 60 Vbeta and 13 Jbeta primers were used. Assay used: immunoSEQ multiplex PCR; TCRdb lists only in-frame clones, some missing. The table lists approximately 190,000 clones, more than 75% of them singletons. The chain has TRBV6-5 and TRBJ1-1; weak D call: TRBD1 (5 bases). Source material: PBMCs. The receptor was derived from a man aged 40-49 years in good health and CMV-seropositive. As DNA, the CDR3 is TGTGCCAGCAGTTACTCGCGGACAAAGAACACTGAAGCTTTCTTT. Protein sequence: CASSYSRTKNTEAFF.